This TCR beta chain stems from a study of blood T cell repertoires in COVID-19. Whole-study context: Sites across the United States, Italy and Spain contributed samples from acute and convalescent COVID-19. PBMCs, B-cell-depleted T cells, or T cells provided the cDNA or gDNA that made up the material.

Here immunoSEQ multiplex PCR was the method, and the copy in TCRdb shows in-frame clones only, minus some. The table lists hundreds of thousands of clones, over 80% of them singletons, with more than 8.5% in the top ten. Trimming at V came to 3 bases and at J to 4 bases, leaving 7 bases not matched to a gene. Germline lookup yields CDR1 SGHTS and CDR2 YDEGEE. The CDR3 sequence is 14 residues long. Participant age was roughly 18 to 100 years, and participants resided in about two dozen US areas. Recovered status in Cohort 3 required two negative PCRs, clearance, or symptom resolution. The chain carries TRBV5-8 and TRBJ2-7; 7 positions agree with TRBD2. What was sequenced was PBMCs or T cells enriched from blood (not recorded which). The TCR originated in a woman between 18 and 30 years old who had recovered from COVID-19. CDR3 amino acids: CASSSSGRSYEQYF. The CDR3 nucleotides are TGTGCCAGCAGCTCCTCCGGGAGGTCGTACGAGCAGTACTTC.